This TCR beta chain was profiled in a study of early stage breast cancer tumors. In the study overall: Most invasive tumors, about 80% of the 16, were ER+/PR+/HER2-. Study findings and constraints: Most shared enriched TCRB sequences were commonly generated ones. Comparing each tissue with blood distinguished tumor from normal in 14 of 16 patients.

With regard to this clone: Its antigen is still unknown.

Measured with immunoSEQ multiplex PCR; TCRdb has only the in-frame clones, and not every one. Found here are 11,000 to 15,000 clones, approximately 84% of them singletons; the top ten hold around 4.6%. V lost 1 base and J lost 4; bases outside the gene matches: 3. CDR1 and CDR2 (germline): SGHNT, YYREEE (reference sequence). The CDR3 has 14 residues. The sample was normal breast tissue next to the tumor. This sequence was found in a person in their thirties with breast cancer. The chain employs TRBV5-4 and TRBJ2-5; 8 bases align to TRBD2. CDR3 in amino acids: CASSLYGGGETQYF. CDR3 in DNA: TGTGCCAGCAGCTTGTACGGGGGGGGAGAGACCCAGTACTTC.